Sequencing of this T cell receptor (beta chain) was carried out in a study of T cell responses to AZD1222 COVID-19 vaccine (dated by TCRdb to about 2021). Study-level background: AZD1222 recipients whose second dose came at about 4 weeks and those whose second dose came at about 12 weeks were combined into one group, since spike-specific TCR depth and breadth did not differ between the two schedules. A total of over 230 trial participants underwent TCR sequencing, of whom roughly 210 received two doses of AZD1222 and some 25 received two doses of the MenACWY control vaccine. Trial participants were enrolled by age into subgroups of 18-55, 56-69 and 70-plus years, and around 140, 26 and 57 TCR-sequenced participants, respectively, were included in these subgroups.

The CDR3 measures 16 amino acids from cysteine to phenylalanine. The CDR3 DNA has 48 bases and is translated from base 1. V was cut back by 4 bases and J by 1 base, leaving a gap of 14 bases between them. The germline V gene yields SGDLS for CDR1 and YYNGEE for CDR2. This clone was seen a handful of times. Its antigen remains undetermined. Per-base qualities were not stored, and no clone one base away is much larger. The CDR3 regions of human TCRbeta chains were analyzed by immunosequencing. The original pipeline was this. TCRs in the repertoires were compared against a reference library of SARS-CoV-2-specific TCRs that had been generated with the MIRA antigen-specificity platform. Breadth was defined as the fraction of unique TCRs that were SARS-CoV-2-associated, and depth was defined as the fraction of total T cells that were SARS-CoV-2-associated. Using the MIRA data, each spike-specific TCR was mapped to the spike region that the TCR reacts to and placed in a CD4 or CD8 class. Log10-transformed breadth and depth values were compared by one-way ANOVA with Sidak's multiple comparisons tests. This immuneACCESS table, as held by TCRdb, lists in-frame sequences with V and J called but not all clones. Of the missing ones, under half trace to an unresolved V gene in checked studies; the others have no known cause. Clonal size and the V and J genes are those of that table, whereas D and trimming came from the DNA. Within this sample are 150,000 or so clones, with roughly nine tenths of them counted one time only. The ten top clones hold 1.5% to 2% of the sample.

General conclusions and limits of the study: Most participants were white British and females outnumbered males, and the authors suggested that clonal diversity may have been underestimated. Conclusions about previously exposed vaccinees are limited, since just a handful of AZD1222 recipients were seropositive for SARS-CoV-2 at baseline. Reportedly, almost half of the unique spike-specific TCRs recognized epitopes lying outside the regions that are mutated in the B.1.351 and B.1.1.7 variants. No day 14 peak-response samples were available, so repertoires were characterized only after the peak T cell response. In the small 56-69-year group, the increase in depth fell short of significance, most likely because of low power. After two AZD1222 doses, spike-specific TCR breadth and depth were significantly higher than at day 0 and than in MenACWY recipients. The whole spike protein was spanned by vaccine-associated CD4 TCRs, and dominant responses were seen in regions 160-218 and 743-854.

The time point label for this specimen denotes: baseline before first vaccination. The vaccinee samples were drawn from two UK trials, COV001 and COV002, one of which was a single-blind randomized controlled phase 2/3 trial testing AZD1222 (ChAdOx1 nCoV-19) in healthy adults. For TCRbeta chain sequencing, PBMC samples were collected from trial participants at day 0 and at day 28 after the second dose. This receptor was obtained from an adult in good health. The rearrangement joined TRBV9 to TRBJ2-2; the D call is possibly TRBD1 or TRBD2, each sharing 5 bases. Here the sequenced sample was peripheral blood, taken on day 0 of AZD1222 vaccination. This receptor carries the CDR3 CASSPRWGKNTGELFF. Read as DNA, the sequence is TGTGCCAGCAGCCCCAGGTGGGGGAAGAACACCGGGGAGCTGTTTTTT.